This is a list of T cell receptor beta chains from one sample in a study of blood T cell repertoires in COVID-19. The method was immunoSEQ multiplex PCR; TCRdb's version includes in-frame clones alone and lacks a portion of them. Of around 140,000 clones in the sample, around 83% were seen once. Sequenced material: peripheral blood. Every receptor here comes from a man aged 60 to 69 with active or convalescent COVID-19. Each CDR3 is given with its conserved first and last residue. D genes are given only for firm matches. Clone sizes are given selectively: once, few, many, or a class where the clone is expanded.

CDR3 protein	CDR3 DNA	D gene	V gene	J gene	clone size
CASSTTGLTYEQYF	TGTGCCAGCAGCACGACAGGGTTAACCTACGAGCAGTACTTC	TRBD1	TRBV6-2/TRBV6-3	TRBJ2-7	-
CASIGRGGTEAFF	TGTGCCAGCATTGGGAGGGGTGGCACTGAAGCTTTCTTT	-	TRBV2	TRBJ1-1	-
CASSLTPGARLSQETQYF	TGCGCCAGCAGCTTGACCCCAGGGGCGAGATTATCTCAAGAGACCCAGTACTTC	-	TRBV5-1	TRBJ2-5	-
CASSYGTVNTGELFF	TGTGCCAGCAGTTACGGGACAGTGAACACCGGGGAGCTGTTTTTT	TRBD1	TRBV6-2/TRBV6-3	TRBJ2-2	-
CASSLGTSGRSETQYF	TGTGCCAGCAGCTTAGGGACTAGCGGGAGATCAGAGACCCAGTACTTC	TRBD2	TRBV7-7	TRBJ2-5	-
CASSYSTGRRITGELFF	TGTGCCAGCAGTTACTCGACAGGTCGGCGTATCACCGGGGAGCTGTTTTTT	-	TRBV6-2/TRBV6-3	TRBJ2-2	-
CASSERGTEAFF	TGTGCCAGCAGCGAGCGGGGAACTGAAGCTTTCTTT	-	TRBV27	TRBJ1-1	-
CASSLGASQNSQFF	TGCGCCAGCAGCTTGGGGGCCTCGCAGAACTCGCAGTTTTTT	-	TRBV5-1	TRBJ1-4	-
CASGLPQAGAGNEQFF	TGTGCTAGTGGTTTGCCCCAAGCGGGAGCGGGTAATGAGCAGTTCTTC	TRBD2	TRBV12-5	TRBJ2-1	-
CASSGQGNQPQHF	TGTGCCAGCAGTGGACAGGGGAATCAGCCCCAGCATTTT	TRBD1	TRBV2	TRBJ1-5	-
CASSEGQGMNTEAFF	TGTGCCAGCAGTGAAGGACAGGGGATGAACACTGAAGCTTTCTTT	TRBD1	TRBV27	TRBJ1-1	-
CAWRAGDKNTGELFF	TGTGCCTGGAGAGCAGGGGACAAAAACACCGGGGAGCTGTTTTTT	-	TRBV30	TRBJ2-2	-
CASSFEDRGRTQYF	TGTGCCAGCAGCTTTGAGGACAGGGGGCGAACCCAGTACTTC	TRBD1	TRBV7-8	TRBJ2-5	few
CASSADRGERYTF	TGTGCCAGCAGCGCGGACAGGGGAGAGCGCTACACCTTC	TRBD1	TRBV11-2	TRBJ1-2	once
CASSRQGGYNQPQHF	TGTGCCAGCAGCCGACAGGGAGGATACAATCAGCCCCAGCATTTT	TRBD1	TRBV27	TRBJ1-5	-
CATSRRGVGELFF	TGTGCCACCAGCAGACGGGGGGTCGGGGAGCTGTTTTTT	TRBD2	TRBV15	TRBJ2-2	-
CASSMSGYEQYF	TGTGCCAGCAGTATGTCCGGCTACGAGCAGTACTTC	-	TRBV13	TRBJ2-7	-
CATGGLVKFF	TGTGCCACCGGTGGACTAGTGAAGTTCTTC	TRBD2	TRBV12-3/TRBV12-4	TRBJ2-1	-
CASSLQKSTNEKLFF	TGTGCCAGCAGCTTACAGAAATCAACTAATGAAAAACTGTTTTTT	-	TRBV7-9	TRBJ1-4	-
CASSGGFGNTIYF	TGTGCCAGCAGTGGAGGGTTTGGAAACACCATATATTTT	-	TRBV12-3/TRBV12-4	TRBJ1-3	-
CASSQALTGGSEKLFF	TGTGCCAGCAGCCAAGCACTGACAGGGGGCAGTGAAAAACTGTTTTTT	TRBD1	TRBV14	TRBJ1-4	few
CASSLGTLVHNEQFF	TGTGCCAGCAGCTTGGGGACATTGGTCCACAATGAGCAGTTCTTC	-	TRBV5-6	TRBJ2-1	-
CASSIEWGQGAVAKNIQYF	TGTGCCAGTAGTATAGAATGGGGACAGGGGGCAGTCGCCAAAAACATTCAGTACTTC	TRBD1	TRBV19	TRBJ2-4	-
CASSATNGAEAFF	TGTGCCAGCTCGGCTACAAACGGGGCTGAAGCTTTCTTT	-	TRBV18	TRBJ1-1	-
CASSLGGFTEKLFF	TGTGCCAGCAGTTTAGGAGGGTTCACTGAAAAACTGTTTTTT	-	TRBV27	TRBJ1-4	-
CASSLPGTGNTEAFF	TGTGCCAGCAGCTTACCTGGGACAGGGAACACTGAAGCTTTCTTT	TRBD1	TRBV7-6	TRBJ1-1	-
CASSYMGRSTGFRTEAFF	TGTGCCAGCAGTTACATGGGGCGTTCTACAGGGTTTCGCACTGAAGCTTTCTTT	-	TRBV6-2/TRBV6-3	TRBJ1-1	few
CASRTASGNTIYF	TGTGCCAGCAGGACAGCTTCAGGAAACACCATATATTTT	-	TRBV12-3/TRBV12-4	TRBJ1-3	-
CASSPPGQGDINYGYTF	TGTGCCAGCTCACCCCCGGGACAGGGAGACATTAACTATGGCTACACCTTC	TRBD1	TRBV18	TRBJ1-2	-